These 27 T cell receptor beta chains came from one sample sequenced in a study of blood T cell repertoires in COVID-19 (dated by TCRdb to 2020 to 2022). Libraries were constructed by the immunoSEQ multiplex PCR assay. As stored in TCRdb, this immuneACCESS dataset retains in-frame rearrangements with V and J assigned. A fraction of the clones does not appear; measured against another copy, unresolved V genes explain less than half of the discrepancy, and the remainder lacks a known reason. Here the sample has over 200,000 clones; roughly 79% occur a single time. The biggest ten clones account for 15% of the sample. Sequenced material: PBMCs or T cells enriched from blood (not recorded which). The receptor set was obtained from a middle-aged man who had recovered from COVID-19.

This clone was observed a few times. The CDR3 DNA follows: TGTGCCAGCAGCTCGCGGACAGGGCATAAAACTTTCTTT. Amino acid sequence: CASSSRTGHKTFF. This chain connects TRBV7-2 to TRBJ1-1; 8 bases map to TRBD1. This CDR3 is 13 amino acids long. The V gene end was trimmed by 4 bases and the J gene end by 12 bases; junction bases not matched to a gene: 10. Germline lookup yields CDR1 SGHTA and CDR2 FQGNSA.

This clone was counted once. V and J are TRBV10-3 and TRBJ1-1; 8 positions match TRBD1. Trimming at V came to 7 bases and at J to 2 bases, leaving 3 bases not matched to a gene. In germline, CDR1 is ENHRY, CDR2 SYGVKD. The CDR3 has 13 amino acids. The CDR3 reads CAIMGQDNTEAFF. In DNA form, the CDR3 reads TGTGCCATCATGGGACAGGATAACACTGAAGCTTTCTTT.

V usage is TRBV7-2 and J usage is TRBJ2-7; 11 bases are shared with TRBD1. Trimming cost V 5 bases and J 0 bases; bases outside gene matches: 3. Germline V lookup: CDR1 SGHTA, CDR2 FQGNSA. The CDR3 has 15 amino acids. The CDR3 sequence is CASSTDRGLSYEQYF. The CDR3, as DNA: TGTGCCAGCAGCACGGACAGGGGGCTCTCCTACGAGCAGTACTTC.

Here the CDR3 reads CASSLATGAGEKLFF. CDR3 nucleotide sequence: TGCGCCAGCAGCTTGGCTACAGGGGCAGGAGAAAAACTGTTTTTT. The V and J genes are TRBV5-1 and TRBJ1-4; 7 nucleotides line up with TRBD1. The CDR3 loop spans 15 amino acids. Looked up from germline, CDR1 is SGHRS and CDR2 is YFSETQ. Unmatched junction bases numbered 7, after V lost 0 bases and J lost 8 bases.

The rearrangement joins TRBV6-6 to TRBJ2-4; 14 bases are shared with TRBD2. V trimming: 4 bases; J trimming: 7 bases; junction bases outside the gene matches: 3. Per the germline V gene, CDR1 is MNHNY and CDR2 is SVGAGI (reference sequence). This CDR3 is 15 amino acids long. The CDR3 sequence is CASSSGLAGGNIQYF. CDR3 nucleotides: TGTGCCAGCAGTTCAGGACTAGCGGGAGGTAACATTCAGTACTTC.

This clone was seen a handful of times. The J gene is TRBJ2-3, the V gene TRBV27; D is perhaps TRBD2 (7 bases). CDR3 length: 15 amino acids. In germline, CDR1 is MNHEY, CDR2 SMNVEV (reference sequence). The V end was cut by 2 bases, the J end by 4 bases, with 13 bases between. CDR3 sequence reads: CASSLRWGGADTQYF. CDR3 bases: TGTGCCAGCAGTTTAAGATGGGGGGGCGCAGATACGCAGTATTTT.

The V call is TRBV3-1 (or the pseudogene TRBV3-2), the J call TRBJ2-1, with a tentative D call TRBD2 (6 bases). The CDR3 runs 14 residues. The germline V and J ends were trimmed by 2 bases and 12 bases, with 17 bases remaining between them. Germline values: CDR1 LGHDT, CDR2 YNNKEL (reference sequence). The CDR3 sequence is CASSQFGSGTGQFF. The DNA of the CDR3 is TGTGCCAGCAGCCAATTCGGGAGCGGCACGGGGCAGTTCTTC.

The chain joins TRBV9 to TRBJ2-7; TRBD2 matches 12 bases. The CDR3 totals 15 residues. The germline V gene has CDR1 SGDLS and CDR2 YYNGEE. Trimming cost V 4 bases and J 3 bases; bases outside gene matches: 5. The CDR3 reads CASSLGTSGHYEQYF. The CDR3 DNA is TGTGCCAGCAGCCTTGGGACTAGCGGGCACTACGAGCAGTACTTC.

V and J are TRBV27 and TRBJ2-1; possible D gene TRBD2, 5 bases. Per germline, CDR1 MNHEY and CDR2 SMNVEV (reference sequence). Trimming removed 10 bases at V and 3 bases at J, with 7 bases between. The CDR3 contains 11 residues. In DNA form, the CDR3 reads TGTGCCACCGGGATCTACAATGAGCAGTTCTTC. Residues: CATGIYNEQFF.

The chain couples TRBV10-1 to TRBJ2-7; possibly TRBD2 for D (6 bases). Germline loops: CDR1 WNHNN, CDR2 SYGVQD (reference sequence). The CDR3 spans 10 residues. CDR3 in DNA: TGCGCCAGCAGTGAGTCTCGGGGGTCGGTC. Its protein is CASSESRGSV.

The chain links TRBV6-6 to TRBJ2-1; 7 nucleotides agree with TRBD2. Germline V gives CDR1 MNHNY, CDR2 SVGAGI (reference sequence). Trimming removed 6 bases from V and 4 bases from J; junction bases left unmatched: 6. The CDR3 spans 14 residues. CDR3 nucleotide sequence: TGTGCCAGCAGCCCCGGGACTACATACAATGAGCAGTTCTTC. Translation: CASSPGTTYNEQFF.

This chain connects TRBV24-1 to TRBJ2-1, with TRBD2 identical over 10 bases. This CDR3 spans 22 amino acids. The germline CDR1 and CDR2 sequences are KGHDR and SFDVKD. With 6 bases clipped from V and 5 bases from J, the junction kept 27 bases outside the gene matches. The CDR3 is CATSSPSIRDRASGSRNNEQFF. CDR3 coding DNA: TGTGCCACCAGTTCCCCCTCAATCCGGGACCGGGCTAGCGGGAGCCGGAACAATGAGCAGTTCTTC.

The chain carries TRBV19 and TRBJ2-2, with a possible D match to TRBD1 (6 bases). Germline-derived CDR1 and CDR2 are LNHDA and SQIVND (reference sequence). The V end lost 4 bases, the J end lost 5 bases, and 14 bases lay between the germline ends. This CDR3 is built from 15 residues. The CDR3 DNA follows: TGTGCCAGTAGTAGGGGGCCCGGAGCAACCGGGGAGCTGTTTTTT. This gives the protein CASSRGPGATGELFF.

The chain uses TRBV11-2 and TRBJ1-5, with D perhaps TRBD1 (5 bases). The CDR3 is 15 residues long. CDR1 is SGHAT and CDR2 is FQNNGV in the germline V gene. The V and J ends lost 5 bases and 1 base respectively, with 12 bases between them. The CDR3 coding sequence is TGTGCCAGCAGCCGCGTGGGGGGGAGCAATCAGCCCCAGCATTTT. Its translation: CASSRVGGSNQPQHF. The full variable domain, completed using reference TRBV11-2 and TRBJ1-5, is EAGVAQSPRYKIIEKRQSVAFWCNPISGHATLYWYQQILGQGPKLLIQFQNNGVVDDSQLPKDRFSAERLKGVDSTLKIQPAKLEDSAVYLCASSRVGGSNQPQHFGDGTRLSIL.

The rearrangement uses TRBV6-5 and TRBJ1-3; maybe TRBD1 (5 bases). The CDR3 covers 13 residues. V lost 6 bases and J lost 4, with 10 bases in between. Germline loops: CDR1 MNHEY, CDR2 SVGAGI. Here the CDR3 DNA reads TGTGCCAGCAGCACGGGGGGAGGAAACACCATATATTTT. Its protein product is CASSTGGGNTIYF.

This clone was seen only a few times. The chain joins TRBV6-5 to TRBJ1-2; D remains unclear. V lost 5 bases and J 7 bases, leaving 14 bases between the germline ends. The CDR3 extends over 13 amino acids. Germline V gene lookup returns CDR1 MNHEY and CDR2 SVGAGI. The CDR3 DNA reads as TGTGCCAGCAGTCCGAGAGGGAGAAGTGGCTACACCTTC. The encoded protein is CASSPRGRSGYTF.

CDR3 sequence: CASSQGEDRFTDTQYF. The CDR3 bases are TGCGCCAGCAGCCAAGGCGAGGACAGGTTCACAGATACGCAGTATTTT. This chain joins TRBV4-3 and TRBJ2-3; 7 nucleotides agree with TRBD1. This CDR3 is 16 amino acids long. V lost 1 base and J lost 2; bases outside the gene matches: 6. Germline values: CDR1 LGHNA, CDR2 YSLEER.

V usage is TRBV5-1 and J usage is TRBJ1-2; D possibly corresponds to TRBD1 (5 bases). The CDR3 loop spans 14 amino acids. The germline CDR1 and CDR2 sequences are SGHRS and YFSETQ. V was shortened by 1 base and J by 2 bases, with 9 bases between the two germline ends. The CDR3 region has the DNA TGCGCCAGCAGCTTGCTCGACAGCAACTATGGCTACACCTTC. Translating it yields CASSLLDSNYGYTF.

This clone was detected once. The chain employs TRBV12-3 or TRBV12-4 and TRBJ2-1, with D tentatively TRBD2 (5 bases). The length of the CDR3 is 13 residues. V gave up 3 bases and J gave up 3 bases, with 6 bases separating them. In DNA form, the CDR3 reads TGTGCCAGCAGTTTCGAGGGCTACAATGAGCAGTTCTTC. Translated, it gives CASSFEGYNEQFF.

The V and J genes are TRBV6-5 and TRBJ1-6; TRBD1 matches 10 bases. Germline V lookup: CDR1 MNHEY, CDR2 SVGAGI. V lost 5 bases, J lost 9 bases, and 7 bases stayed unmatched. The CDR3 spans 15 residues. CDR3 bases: TGTGCCAGCAGTAGCCGGGACAGGGGAAGTTCACCCCTCCACTTT. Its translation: CASSSRDRGSSPLHF.

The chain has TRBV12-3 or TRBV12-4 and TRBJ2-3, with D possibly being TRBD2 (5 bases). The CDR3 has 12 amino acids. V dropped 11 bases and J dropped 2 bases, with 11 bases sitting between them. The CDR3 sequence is CALRELTDTQYF. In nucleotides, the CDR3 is TGTGCCCTGAGGGAGCTCACAGATACGCAGTATTTT.

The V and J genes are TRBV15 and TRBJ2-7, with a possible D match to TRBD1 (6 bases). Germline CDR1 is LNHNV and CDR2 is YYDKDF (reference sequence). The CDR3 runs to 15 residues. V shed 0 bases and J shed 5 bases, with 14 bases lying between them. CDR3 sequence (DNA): TGTGCCACCAGCAGAGACAGCAGGGGATCCCACGAGCAGTACTTC. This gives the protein CATSRDSRGSHEQYF. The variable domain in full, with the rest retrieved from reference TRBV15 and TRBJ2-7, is DAMVIQNPRYQVTQFGKPVTLSCSQTLNHNVMYWYQQKSSQAPKLLFHYYDKDFNNEADTPDNFQSRRPNTSFCFLDIRSPGLGDTAMYLCATSRDSRGSHEQYFGPGTRLTVT.

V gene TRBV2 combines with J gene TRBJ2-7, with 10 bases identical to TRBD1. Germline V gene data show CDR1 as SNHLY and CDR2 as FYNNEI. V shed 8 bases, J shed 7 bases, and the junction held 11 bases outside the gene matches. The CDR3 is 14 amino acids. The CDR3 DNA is TGTGCCAGCGGAAGCGGGACAGGGGATGGAGAGCAGTACTTC. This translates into CASGSGTGDGEQYF.

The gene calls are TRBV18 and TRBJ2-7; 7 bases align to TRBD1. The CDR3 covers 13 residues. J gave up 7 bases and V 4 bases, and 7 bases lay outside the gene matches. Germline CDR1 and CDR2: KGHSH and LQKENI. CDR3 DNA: TGTGCCAGCTCACAGGGGGCTCTGGGGGAGCAGTACTTC. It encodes CASSQGALGEQYF.

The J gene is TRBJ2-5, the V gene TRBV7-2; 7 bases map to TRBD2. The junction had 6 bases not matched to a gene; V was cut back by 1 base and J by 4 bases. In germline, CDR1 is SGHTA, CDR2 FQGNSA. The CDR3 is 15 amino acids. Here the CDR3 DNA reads TGTGCCAGCAGCTTAGGCCCCGCTAGCGGAGAGACCCAGTACTTC. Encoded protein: CASSLGPASGETQYF.

The chain's CDR3 is CAKFRGLKFWTGELFF. Written as DNA, the CDR3 is TGTGCCAAGTTTAGGGGGTTAAAGTTTTGGACCGGGGAGCTGTTTTTT. The rearrangement uses TRBV19 and TRBJ2-2; perhaps TRBD1 as D (6 bases). Germline loops: CDR1 LNHDA, CDR2 SQIVND (reference sequence). The CDR3 is 16 amino acids. V gave up 10 bases and J gave up 5 bases, with 23 bases separating them.

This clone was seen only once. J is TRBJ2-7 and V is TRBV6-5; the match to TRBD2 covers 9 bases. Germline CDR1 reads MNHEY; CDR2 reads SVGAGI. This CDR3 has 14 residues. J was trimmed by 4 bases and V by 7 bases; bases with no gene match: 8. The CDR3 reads CASTPRTSAYEQYF. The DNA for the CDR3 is TGTGCCAGCACCCCACGGACTAGCGCGTACGAGCAGTACTTC.